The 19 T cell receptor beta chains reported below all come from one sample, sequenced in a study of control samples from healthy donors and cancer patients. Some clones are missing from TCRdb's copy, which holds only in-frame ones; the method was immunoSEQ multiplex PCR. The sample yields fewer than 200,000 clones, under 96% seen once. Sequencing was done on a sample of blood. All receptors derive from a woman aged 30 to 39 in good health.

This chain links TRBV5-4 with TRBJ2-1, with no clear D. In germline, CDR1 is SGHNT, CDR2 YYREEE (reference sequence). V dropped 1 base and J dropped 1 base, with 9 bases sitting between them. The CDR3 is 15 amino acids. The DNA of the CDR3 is TGTGCCAGCAGCTTGTCCTCCACTTCCTACAATGAGCAGTTCTTC. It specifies CASSLSSTSYNEQFF.

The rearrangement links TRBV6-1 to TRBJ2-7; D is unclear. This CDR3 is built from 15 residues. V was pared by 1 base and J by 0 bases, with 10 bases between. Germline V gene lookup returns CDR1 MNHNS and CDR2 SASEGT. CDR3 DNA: TGTGCCAGCAGTGAAGGTCCGGTCCTCTCCTACGAGCAGTACTTC. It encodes CASSEGPVLSYEQYF.

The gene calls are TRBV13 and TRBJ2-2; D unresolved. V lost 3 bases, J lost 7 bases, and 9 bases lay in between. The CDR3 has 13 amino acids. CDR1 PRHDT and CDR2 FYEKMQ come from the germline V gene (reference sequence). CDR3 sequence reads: CASSFGQIGELFF. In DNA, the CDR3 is TGTGCCAGCAGCTTTGGCCAGATCGGGGAGCTGTTTTTT.

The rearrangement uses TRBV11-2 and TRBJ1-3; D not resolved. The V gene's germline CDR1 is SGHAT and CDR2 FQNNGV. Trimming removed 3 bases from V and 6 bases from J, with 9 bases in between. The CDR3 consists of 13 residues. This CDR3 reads CASSLDHLNTIYF. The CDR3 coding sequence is TGTGCCAGCAGCTTGGACCATTTAAACACCATATATTTT.

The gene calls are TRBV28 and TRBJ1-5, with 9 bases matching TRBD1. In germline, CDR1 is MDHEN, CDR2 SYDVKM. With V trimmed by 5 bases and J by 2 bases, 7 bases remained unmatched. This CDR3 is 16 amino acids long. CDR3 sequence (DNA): TGTGCCAGCAGTCAGAACAGGGGGCTCGGCAATCAGCCCCAGCATTTT. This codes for CASSQNRGLGNQPQHF.

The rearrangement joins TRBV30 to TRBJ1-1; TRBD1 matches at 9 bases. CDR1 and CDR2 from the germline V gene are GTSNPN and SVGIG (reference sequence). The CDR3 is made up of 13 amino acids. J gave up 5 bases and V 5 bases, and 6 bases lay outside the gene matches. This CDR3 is CAWAGQGRTEAFF. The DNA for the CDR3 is TGTGCCTGGGCCGGACAGGGGAGAACTGAAGCTTTCTTT.

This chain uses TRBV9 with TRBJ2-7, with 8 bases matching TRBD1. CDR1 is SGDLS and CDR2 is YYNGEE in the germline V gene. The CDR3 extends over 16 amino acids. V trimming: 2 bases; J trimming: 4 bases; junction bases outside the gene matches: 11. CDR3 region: CASSVGAGGSGYEQYF. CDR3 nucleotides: TGTGCCAGCAGCGTGGGGGCAGGGGGCTCGGGATACGAGCAGTACTTC.

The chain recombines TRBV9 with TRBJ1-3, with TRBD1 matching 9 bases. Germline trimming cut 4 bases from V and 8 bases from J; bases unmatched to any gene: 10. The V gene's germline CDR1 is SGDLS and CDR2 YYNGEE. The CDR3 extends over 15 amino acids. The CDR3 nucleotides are TGTGCCAGCAGCTCAAGGACAGGGGAATGGGACACCATATATTTT. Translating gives CASSSRTGEWDTIYF.

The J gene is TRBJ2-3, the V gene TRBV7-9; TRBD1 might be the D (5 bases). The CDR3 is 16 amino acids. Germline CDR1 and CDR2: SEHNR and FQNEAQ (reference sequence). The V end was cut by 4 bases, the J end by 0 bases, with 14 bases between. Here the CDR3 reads CASSSKQGLSTDTQYF. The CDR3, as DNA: TGTGCCAGCAGCTCGAAGCAGGGATTAAGCACAGATACGCAGTATTTT.

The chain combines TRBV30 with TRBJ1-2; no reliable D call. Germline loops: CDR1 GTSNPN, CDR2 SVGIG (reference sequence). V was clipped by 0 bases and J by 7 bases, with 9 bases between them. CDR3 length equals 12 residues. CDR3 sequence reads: CAWSVGGGGYTF. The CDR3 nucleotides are TGTGCCTGGAGTGTGGGAGGTGGTGGCTACACCTTC.

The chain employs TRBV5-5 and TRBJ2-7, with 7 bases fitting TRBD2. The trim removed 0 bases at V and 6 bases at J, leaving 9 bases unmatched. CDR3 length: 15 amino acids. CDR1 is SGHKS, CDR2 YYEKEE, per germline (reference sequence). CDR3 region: CASSLALSGKSEQYF. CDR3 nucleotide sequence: TGTGCCAGCAGCTTGGCCTTAAGCGGGAAGAGCGAGCAGTACTTC.

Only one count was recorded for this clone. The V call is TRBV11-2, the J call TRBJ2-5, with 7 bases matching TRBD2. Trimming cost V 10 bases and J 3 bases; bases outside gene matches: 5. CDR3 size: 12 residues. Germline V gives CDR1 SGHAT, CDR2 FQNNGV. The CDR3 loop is CATRGRKETQYF. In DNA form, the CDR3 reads TGTGCCACCCGCGGGAGAAAAGAGACCCAGTACTTC.

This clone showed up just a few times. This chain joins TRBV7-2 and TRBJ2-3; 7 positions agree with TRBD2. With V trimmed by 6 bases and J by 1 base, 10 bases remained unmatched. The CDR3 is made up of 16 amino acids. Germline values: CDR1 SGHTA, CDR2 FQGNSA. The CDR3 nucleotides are TGTGCCAGCAGTTCGAGAACGGGGGGACGCACAGATACGCAGTATTTT. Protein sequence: CASSSRTGGRTDTQYF.

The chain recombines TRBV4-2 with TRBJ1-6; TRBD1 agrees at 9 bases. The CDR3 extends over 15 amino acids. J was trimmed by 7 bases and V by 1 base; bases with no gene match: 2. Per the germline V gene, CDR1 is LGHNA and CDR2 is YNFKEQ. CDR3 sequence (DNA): TGTGCCAGCAGCCAAGTGGGACAGGGAAATTCACCCCTCCACTTT. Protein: CASSQVGQGNSPLHF.

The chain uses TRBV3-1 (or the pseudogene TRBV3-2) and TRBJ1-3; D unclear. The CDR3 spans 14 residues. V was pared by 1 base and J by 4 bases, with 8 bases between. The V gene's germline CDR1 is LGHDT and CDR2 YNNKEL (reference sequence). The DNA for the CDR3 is TGTGCCAGCAGCCAAGCTTCAGCGGGAAACACCATATATTTT. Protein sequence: CASSQASAGNTIYF.

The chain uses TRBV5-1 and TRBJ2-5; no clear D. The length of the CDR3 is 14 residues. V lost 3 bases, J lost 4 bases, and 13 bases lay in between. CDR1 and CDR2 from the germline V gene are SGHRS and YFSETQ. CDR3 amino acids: CASSSGWVGETQYF. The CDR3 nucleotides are TGCGCCAGCAGCTCAGGTTGGGTGGGAGAGACCCAGTACTTC. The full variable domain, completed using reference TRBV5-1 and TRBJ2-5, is KAGVTQTPRYLIKTRGQQVTLSCSPISGHRSVSWYQQTPGQGLQFLFEYFSETQRNKGNFPGRFSGRQFSNSRSEMNVSTLELGDSALYLCASSSGWVGETQYFGPGTRLLVL.

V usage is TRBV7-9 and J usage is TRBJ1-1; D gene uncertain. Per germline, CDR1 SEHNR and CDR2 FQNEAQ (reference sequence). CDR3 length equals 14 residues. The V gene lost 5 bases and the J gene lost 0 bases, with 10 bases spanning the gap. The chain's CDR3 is CASSQTFMNTEAFF. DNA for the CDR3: TGTGCCAGCAGCCAGACATTTATGAACACTGAAGCTTTCTTT.

The DNA of the CDR3 is TGTGCCAGCAGTCCTCGACTAGGGGAGTTGGCTCACATTCAGTACTTC. Its translation: CASSPRLGELAHIQYF. V usage is TRBV27 and J usage is TRBJ2-4; TRBD2 is a possible D gene (6 bases). Per the germline V gene, CDR1 is MNHEY and CDR2 is SMNVEV (reference sequence). The V gene lost 5 bases and the J gene lost 8 bases, with 22 bases spanning the gap. The CDR3 covers 16 residues.

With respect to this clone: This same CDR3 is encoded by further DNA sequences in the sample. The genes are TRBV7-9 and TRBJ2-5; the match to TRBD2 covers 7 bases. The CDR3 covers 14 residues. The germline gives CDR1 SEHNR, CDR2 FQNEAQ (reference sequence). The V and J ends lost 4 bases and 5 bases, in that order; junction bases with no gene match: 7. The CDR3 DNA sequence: TGTGCCAGCAGCTACGGGGGGATCGCCGAGACCCAGTACTTC. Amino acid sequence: CASSYGGIAETQYF.